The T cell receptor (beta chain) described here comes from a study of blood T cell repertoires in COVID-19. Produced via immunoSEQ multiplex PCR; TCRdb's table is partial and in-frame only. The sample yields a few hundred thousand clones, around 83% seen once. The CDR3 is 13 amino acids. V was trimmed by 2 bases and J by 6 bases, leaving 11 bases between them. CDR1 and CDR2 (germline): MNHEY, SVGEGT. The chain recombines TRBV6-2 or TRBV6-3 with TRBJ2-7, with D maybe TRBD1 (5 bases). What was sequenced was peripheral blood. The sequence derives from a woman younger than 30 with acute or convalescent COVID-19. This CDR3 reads CASSYGAGFEQYF. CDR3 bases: TGTGCCAGCAGTTACGGGGCAGGATTCGAGCAGTACTTC.